The clone carrying this T cell receptor (beta chain) was found many times. Antigen: not known. The CDR3 covers 15 residues. CDR1 and CDR2 (germline): SGHNT, YENEEA. Losses at the gene ends were 5 bases for V and 3 bases for J; bases not matched to a gene: 9. The sample originates from a study of T cells in localized non-small cell lung cancer. Notes on the study in general: Uninvolved adjacent lung showed the highest T cell clonality, exceeding tumor. In the blood, greater T cell density corresponded to longer overall survival. Within adjacent lung there appeared a median around 57 of the top 100 tumor clones. Because only a single region of the tumor was sequenced, heterogeneity remains possible.

TCRdb's table, derived via immunoSEQ multiplex PCR, lists solely in-frame clones and lacks some. The repertoire has around 6,400 clones, under 25% of them found once; the top ten carry about 8.8%. The chain couples TRBV11-3 to TRBJ2-7; 8 bases line up with TRBD2. The TCR sequence derives from a female donor of 60 years or more with stage I lung adenocarcinoma. Sequenced here: lung tumor tissue, sampled before any cancer treatment. CDR3 amino acids: CASSPSGTRLYEQYF. In DNA, the CDR3 is TGTGCCAGCAGCCCATCCGGGACTAGACTCTACGAGCAGTACTTC.